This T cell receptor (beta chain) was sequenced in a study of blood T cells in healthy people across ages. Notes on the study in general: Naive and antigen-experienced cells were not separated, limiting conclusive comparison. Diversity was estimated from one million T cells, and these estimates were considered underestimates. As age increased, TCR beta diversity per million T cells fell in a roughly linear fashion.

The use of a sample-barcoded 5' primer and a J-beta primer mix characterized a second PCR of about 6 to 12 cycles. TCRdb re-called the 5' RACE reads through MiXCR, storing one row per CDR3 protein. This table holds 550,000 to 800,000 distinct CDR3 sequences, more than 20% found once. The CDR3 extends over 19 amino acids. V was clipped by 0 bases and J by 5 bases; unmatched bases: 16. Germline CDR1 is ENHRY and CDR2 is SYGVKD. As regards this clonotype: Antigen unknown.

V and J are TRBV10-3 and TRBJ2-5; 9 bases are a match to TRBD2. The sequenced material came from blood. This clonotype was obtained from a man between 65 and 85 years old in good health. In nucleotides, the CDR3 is TGTGCCATCAGTGAGTCAAGTCTAGCGGGGACCCCGTCAGGGGAGACCCAGTACTTC. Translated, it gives CAISESSLAGTPSGETQYF.